The source of this TCR beta chain is a study of T cell responses to AZD1222 COVID-19 vaccine. Produced via immunoSEQ multiplex PCR; TCRdb's table is partial and in-frame only. The sample has about 53,000 clones; 70% to 85% are singletons. The CDR3 sequence is 17 residues long. Germline V CDR1 and CDR2: KGHSH, LQKENI. Trimming at V came to 1 base and at J to 1 base, leaving 3 bases not matched to a gene. The sample consisted of peripheral blood, taken on day 0 of AZD1222 vaccination. The TCR comes from an adult in good health. The chain is built from TRBV18 and TRBJ2-7, with 14 bases matching TRBD2. This chain's CDR3 is CASSPRTSGRMSYEQYF. For the CDR3, the DNA is TGTGCCAGCTCACCACGGACTAGCGGGAGGATGTCCTACGAGCAGTACTTC.